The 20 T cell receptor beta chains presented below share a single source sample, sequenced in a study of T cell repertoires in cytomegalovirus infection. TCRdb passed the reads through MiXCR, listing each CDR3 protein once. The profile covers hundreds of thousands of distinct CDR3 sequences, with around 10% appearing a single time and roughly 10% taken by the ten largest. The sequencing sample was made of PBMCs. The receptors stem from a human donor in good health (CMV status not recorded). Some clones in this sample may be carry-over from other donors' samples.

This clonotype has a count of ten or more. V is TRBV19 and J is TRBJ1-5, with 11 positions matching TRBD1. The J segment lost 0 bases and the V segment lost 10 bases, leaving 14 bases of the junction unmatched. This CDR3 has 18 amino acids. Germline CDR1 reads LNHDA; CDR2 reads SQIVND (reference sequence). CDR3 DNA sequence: TGTGCCACATCCCTCCGGGACAGGGGGTCGTATAGCAATCAGCCCCAGCATTTT. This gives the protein CATSLRDRGSYSNQPQHF.

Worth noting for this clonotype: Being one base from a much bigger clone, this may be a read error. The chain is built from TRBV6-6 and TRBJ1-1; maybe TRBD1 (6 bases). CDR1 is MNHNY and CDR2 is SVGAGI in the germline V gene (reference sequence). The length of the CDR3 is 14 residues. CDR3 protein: CASSYSRGMGEAYF. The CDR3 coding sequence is TGTGCCAGCAGTTACTCGAGGGGGATGGGTGAAGCTTACTTT.

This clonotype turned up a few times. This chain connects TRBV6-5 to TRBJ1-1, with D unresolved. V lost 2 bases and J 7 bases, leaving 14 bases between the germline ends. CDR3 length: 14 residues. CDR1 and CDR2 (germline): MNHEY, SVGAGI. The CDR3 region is CASSYKAALFEAFF. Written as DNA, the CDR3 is TGTGCCAGCAGTTACAAGGCAGCCCTATTTGAAGCTTTCTTT.

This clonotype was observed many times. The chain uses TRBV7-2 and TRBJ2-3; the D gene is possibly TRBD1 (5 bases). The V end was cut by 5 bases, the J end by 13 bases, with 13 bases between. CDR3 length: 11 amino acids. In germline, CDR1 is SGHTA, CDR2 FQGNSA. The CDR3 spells CASSLPGKEYF. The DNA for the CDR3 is TGTGCCAGCAGCCTTCCAGGGAAGGAGTATTTT.

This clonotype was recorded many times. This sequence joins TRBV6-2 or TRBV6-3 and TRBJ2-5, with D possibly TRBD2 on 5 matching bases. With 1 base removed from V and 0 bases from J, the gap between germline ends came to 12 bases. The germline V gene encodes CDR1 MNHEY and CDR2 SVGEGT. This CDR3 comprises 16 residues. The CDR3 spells CASSYLKQRYQETQYF. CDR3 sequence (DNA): TGTGCCAGCAGTTACTTAAAACAGCGGTACCAAGAGACCCAGTACTTC.

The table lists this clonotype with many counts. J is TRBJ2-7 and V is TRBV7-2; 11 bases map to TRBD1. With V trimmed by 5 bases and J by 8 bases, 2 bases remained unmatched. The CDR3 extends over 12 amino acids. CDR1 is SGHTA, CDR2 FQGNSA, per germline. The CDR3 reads CASSRDRGKQYF. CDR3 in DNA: TGTGCCAGCAGCCGGGACAGGGGGAAGCAGTACTTC.

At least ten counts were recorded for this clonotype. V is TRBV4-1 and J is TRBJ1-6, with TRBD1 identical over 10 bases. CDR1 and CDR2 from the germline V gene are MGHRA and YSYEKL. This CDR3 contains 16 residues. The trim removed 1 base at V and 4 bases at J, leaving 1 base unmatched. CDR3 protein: CASSQVDRGYNSPLHF. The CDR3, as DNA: TGCGCCAGCAGCCAAGTGGACAGGGGGTATAATTCACCCCTCCACTTT.

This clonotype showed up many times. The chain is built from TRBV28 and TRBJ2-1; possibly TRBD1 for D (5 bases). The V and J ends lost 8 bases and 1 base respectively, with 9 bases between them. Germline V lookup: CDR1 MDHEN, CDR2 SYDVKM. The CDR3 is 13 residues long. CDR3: CASWRQSYNEQFF. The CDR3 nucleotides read TGTGCCAGCTGGAGACAGTCCTACAATGAGCAGTTCTTC.

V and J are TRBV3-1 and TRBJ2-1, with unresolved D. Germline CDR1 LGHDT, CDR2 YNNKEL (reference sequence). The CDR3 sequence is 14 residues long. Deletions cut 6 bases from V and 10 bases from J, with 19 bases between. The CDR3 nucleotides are TGTGCCAGCAGTTCCTTAAGGTCCGCACGGGAGCAGTTCTTC. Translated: CASSSLRSAREQFF.

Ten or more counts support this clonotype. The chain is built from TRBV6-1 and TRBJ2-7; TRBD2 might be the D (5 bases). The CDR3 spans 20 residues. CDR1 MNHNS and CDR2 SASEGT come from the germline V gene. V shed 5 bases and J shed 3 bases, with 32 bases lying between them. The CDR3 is CASSHARAVIRQPGDYEQYF. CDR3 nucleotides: TGTGCCAGCAGTCACGCCCGGGCAGTCATTCGTCAGCCCGGGGACTACGAGCAGTACTTC.

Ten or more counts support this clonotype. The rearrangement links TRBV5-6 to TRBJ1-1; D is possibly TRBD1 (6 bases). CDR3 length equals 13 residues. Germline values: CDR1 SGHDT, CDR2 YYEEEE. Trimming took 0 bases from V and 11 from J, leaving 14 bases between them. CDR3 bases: TGTGCCAGCAGCTTGGTAGGGGGGGCAATGGCTTTCTTT. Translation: CASSLVGGAMAFF. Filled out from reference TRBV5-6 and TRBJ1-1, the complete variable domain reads DAGVTQSPTHLIKTRGQQVTLRCSPKSGHDTVSWYQQALGQGPQFIFQYYEEEERQRGNFPDRFSGHQFPNYSSELNVNALLLGDSALYLCASSLVGGAMAFFGQGTRLTVV.

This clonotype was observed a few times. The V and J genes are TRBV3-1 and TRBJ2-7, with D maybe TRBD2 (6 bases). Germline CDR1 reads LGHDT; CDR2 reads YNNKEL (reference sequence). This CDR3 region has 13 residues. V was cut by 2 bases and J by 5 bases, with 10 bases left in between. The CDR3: CASSQLGRHEQYF. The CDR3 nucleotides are TGTGCCAGCAGCCAACTGGGGAGGCACGAGCAGTACTTC.

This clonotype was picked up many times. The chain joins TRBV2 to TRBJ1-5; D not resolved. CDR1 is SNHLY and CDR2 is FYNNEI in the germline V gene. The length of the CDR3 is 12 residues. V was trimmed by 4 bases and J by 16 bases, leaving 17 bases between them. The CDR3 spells CASSGDTHLTHF. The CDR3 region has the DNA TGTGCCAGCAGTGGTGACACCCATCTAACTCATTTT.

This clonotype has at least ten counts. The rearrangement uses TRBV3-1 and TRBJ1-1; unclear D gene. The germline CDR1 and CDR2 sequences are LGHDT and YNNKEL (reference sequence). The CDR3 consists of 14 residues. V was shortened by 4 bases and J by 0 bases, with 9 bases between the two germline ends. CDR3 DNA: TGTGCCAGCAGCCCGATTTTAGTGAACACTGAAGCTTTCTTT. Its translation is CASSPILVNTEAFF.

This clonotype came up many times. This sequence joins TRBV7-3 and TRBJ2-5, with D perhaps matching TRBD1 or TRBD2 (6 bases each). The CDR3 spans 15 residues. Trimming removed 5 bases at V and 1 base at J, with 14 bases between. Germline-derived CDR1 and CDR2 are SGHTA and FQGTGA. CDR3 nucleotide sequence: TGTGCCAGCAGCCAAAATGGGGGGCCCCAAGAGACCCAGTACTTC. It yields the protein CASSQNGGPQETQYF.

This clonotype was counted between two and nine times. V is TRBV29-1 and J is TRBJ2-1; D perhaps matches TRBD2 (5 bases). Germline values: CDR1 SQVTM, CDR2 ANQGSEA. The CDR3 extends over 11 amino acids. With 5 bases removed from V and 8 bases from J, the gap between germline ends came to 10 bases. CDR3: CSVRGTDEQFF. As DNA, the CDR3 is TGCAGCGTTCGGGGTACGGATGAGCAGTTCTTC.

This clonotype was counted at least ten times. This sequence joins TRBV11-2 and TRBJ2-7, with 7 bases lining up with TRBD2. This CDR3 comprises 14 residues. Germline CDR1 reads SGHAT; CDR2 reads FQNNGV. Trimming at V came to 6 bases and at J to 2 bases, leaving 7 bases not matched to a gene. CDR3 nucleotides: TGTGCCAGCAGGCTGGGGGGGAAAACCTACGAGCAGTACTTC. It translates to CASRLGGKTYEQYF.

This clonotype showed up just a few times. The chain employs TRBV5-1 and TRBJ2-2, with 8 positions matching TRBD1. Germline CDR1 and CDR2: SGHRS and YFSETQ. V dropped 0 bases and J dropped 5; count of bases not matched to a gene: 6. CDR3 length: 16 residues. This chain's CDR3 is CASSLAGQGNTGELFF. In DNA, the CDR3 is TGCGCCAGCAGCTTGGCAGGACAGGGTAATACCGGGGAGCTGTTTTTT.

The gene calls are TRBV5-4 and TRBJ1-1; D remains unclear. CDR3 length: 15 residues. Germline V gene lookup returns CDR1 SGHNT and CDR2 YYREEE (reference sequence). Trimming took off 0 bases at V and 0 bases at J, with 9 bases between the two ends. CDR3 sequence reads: CASSLGKTVNTEAFF. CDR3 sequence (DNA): TGTGCCAGCAGCTTGGGTAAAACCGTGAACACTGAAGCTTTCTTT.

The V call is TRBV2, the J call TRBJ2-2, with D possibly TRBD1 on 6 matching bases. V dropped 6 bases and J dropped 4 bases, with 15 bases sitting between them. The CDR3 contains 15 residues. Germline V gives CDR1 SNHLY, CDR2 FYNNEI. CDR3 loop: CASSWTERSTGELFF. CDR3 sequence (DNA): TGTGCCAGCAGCTGGACAGAGCGGAGCACCGGGGAGCTGTTTTTT.